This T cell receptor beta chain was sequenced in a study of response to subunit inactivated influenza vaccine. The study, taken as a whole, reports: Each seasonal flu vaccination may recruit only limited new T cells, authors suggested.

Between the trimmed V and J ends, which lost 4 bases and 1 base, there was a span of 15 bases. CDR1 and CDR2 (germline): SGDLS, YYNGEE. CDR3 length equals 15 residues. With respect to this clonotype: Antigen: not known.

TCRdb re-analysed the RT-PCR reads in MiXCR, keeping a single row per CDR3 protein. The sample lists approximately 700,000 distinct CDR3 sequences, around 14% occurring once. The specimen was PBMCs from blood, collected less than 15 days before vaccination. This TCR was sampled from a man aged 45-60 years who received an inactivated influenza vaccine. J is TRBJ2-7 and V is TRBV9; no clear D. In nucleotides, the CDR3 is TGTGCCAGCAGCCTCCACCCTGGGTCTTCCTACGAGCAGTACTTC. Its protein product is CASSLHPGSSYEQYF.